This entry lists 19 T cell receptor beta chains sequenced from one sample in a study of CD8+CD57+ T cells in acquired aplastic anemia. Genomic DNA, serving as template, underwent TCR beta VDJ and CDR3 profiling. TCRdb independently ran MiXCR on the reads; one entry per CDR3 protein. The sample yields fewer than 250,000 distinct CDR3 sequences, around half seen once. Patients included in sequencing had previously demonstrated CD8+CD57+ cell expansion by flow cytometry. The sequencing input was sorted CD4+, CD8+, or CD8+CD57+ T cells (not recorded which) from PBMCs. These receptors were obtained from a human donor with aplastic anemia.

This clonotype was recorded once. J is TRBJ2-1 and V is TRBV24-1, with TRBD2 matching 11 bases. The CDR3 covers 14 residues. With V trimmed by 5 bases and J by 7 bases, 3 bases remained unmatched. Germline V gives CDR1 KGHDR, CDR2 SFDVKD. The CDR3 region is CATSVTSGGNEQFF. The CDR3 coding sequence is TGTGCCACCAGTGTAACTAGCGGGGGAAATGAGCAGTTCTTC.

About this clonotype: This CDR3 is missing its conserved last phenylalanine or tryptophan, likely due to a read error. The chain has TRBV2 and TRBJ2-1; 7 bases align to TRBD2. Germline assignment: CDR1 SNHLY and CDR2 FYNNEI. CDR3 length: 17 residues. Germline trimming cut 7 bases from V and 4 bases from J; bases unmatched to any gene: 16. CDR3 sequence: CASIPNTGTNTYNEQFS. DNA for the CDR3: TGTGCCAGCATCCCGAACACCGGGACTAACACATACAATGAGCAGTTCTCC.

This clonotype was observed many times. The chain recombines TRBV7-3 with TRBJ2-7; TRBD2 might be the D (6 bases). The CDR3 extends over 14 amino acids. CDR1 and CDR2 (germline): SGHTA, FQGTGA. Trimming pared 7 bases from V and 1 base from J, leaving 14 bases between. CDR3 coding DNA: TGTGCCAGCAAGGGGACTCATACTTCCTACGAGCAGTACTTC. It encodes CASKGTHTSYEQYF.

The rearrangement joins TRBV5-1 to TRBJ1-6; weak D call: TRBD1 (6 bases). The length of the CDR3 is 14 residues. V gave up 4 bases and J gave up 9 bases, with 14 bases separating them. Germline CDR1 and CDR2: SGHRS and YFSETQ. The CDR3 DNA sequence: TGCGCCAGCAGCGTAGGGGACATCGGTTCACCCCTCCACTTT. This codes for CASSVGDIGSPLHF.

The chain employs TRBV4-2 and TRBJ2-7; 9 positions agree with TRBD2. Trimming at V came to 2 bases and at J to 2 bases, leaving 4 bases not matched to a gene. The germline gives CDR1 LGHNA, CDR2 YNFKEQ. This CDR3 has 15 amino acids. This chain's CDR3 is CASSQFSSGAYEQYF. DNA for the CDR3: TGTGCCAGCAGCCAATTCTCTAGCGGGGCCTACGAGCAGTACTTC.

V gene TRBV10-3 combines with J gene TRBJ2-3; 15 bases are a match to TRBD2. CDR3 size: 18 residues. Unmatched junction bases numbered 12, after V lost 9 bases and J lost 2 bases. In germline, CDR1 is ENHRY, CDR2 SYGVKD. The CDR3 reads CAISWTSGGVSYTDTQYF. CDR3 nucleotide sequence: TGTGCCATTTCCTGGACTAGCGGGGGGGTTAGCTACACAGATACGCAGTATTTT.

At least ten counts were recorded for this clonotype. The chain couples TRBV7-9 to TRBJ2-5; D possibly corresponds to TRBD2 (6 bases). Trimming shortened V by 5 bases and J by 5 bases, and 18 bases separated the two germline ends. This CDR3 spans 15 amino acids. Per germline, CDR1 SEHNR and CDR2 FQNEAQ (reference sequence). CDR3 protein: CASSDPRGGEETQYF. The CDR3 region has the DNA TGTGCCAGCAGCGACCCACGGGGAGGCGAGGAGACCCAGTACTTC.

Comment on this clonotype: A much more abundant neighbour one base away suggests this may be a read error. Written as DNA, the CDR3 is TGTGCCAGCAGCTTAGAGTACTTGGGCTATGGCTACGCCTTC. Translated, it gives CASSLEYLGYGYAF. V is TRBV7-2 and J is TRBJ1-2, with no clear D. The CDR3 runs 14 residues. Germline CDR1 is SGHTA and CDR2 is FQGNSA.

Of note for this clonotype: One end of the junction fails to match germline, which may point to a read error. J is TRBJ1-3 and V is TRBV24-1, with D uncertain. CDR1 and CDR2 from the germline V gene are KGHDR and SFDVKD. CDR3 length: 14 residues. CDR3 protein: CASSLTLLRNTIYF. CDR3 nucleotide sequence: TGTGCCAGCAGTCTTACACTGCTGCGAAACACCATATATTTT.

As to this clonotype: The junction departs from germline at one end; a sequencing error may be responsible. J is TRBJ2-3 and V is TRBV2; the match to TRBD2 covers 10 bases. Germline V lookup: CDR1 SNHLY, CDR2 FYNNEI. The CDR3 totals 16 residues. In DNA, the CDR3 is TGTGCCACCAGTGATGGACTAGCGGCTAGCACAGATACGCAGTATTTT. It translates to CATSDGLAASTDTQYF.

V and J are TRBV7-2 and TRBJ1-2; D might be TRBD1 (5 bases). This CDR3 is built from 15 residues. Trimming took off 5 bases at V and 6 bases at J, with 19 bases between the two ends. Per the germline V gene, CDR1 is SGHTA and CDR2 is FQGNSA. The CDR3 bases are TGTGCCAGCAGCCAATGCCGGGGGGGAACACATGGCTACACCTTC. Its translation is CASSQCRGGTHGYTF.

The gene calls are TRBV19 and TRBJ1-2, with 8 bases fitting TRBD1. V was clipped by 4 bases and J by 6 bases; unmatched bases: 16. CDR3 length: 17 amino acids. CDR1 and CDR2 from the germline V gene are LNHDA and SQIVND (reference sequence). CDR3 DNA: TGTGCCAGTAGTAGCTATTTGGTCCCGACAGGGGAGGATGGCTACACCTTC. Translated: CASSSYLVPTGEDGYTF.

CDR3 nucleotide sequence: TGTGCCAGTAGTCCTCAGGACGGACGAGTAACTTTCTTT. This gives the protein CASSPQDGRVTFF. The rearrangement links TRBV19 to TRBJ1-1; D is uncertain. CDR3 length equals 13 residues. Germline assignment: CDR1 LNHDA and CDR2 SQIVND (reference sequence). Trimming pared 5 bases from V and 12 bases from J, leaving 19 bases between. The complete variable domain, with remaining parts taken from reference TRBV19 and TRBJ1-1, reads DGGITQSPKYLFRKEGQNVTLSCEQNLNHDAMYWYRQDPGQGLRLIYYSQIVNDFQKGDIAEGYSVSREKKESFPLTVTSAQKNPTAFYLCASSPQDGRVTFFGQGTRLTVV.

J is TRBJ2-7 and V is TRBV10-2; 7 nucleotides match TRBD1. V lost 6 bases, J lost 2 bases, and 7 bases stayed unmatched. Germline lookup yields CDR1 WSHSY and CDR2 SAAADI. This CDR3 is 14 amino acids long. CDR3 sequence: CASSWDSGTYEQYV. The CDR3 nucleotides are TGCGCCAGCAGCTGGGACAGCGGAACCTACGAGCAGTACGTC.

The chain employs TRBV10-1 and TRBJ2-5; D not resolved. Trimming removed 8 bases from V and 1 base from J, with 8 bases in between. The CDR3 length is 12 residues. Germline V gene lookup returns CDR1 WNHNN and CDR2 SYGVQD (reference sequence). CDR3 sequence: CASSSVQETQYF. The CDR3 nucleotides read TGCGCCAGCTCATCCGTCCAAGAGACCCAGTACTTC.

This clonotype was observed at least ten times. The chain links TRBV14 to TRBJ1-2; 10 bases map to TRBD1. J lost 5 bases, V lost 4 bases, and 7 bases had no gene match. The CDR3 consists of 15 residues. The germline V gene has CDR1 SGHDN and CDR2 FVKESK. DNA of the CDR3: TGTGCCAGCAGCCCAAGACAGGGGGCCGGGTATGGCTACACCTTC. As protein: CASSPRQGAGYGYTF. The complete variable domain, with remaining parts taken from reference TRBV14 and TRBJ1-2, reads EAGVTQFPSHSVIEKGQTVTLRCDPISGHDNLYWYRRVMGKEIKFLLHFVKESKQDESGMPNNRFLAERTGGTYSTLKVQPAELEDSGVYFCASSPRQGAGYGYTFGSGTRLTVV.

The chain uses TRBV5-1 and TRBJ2-1; 7 bases line up with TRBD2. Germline assignment: CDR1 SGHRS and CDR2 YFSETQ. The CDR3 is 13 amino acids. V shed 4 bases, J shed 9 bases, and the junction held 7 bases outside the gene matches. Written as DNA, the CDR3 is TGCGCCAGCAGCCAGAGAGGGGAGGGTGAGCAGTTCTTC. The encoded protein is CASSQRGEGEQFF.

Comment on this clonotype: The CDR3 does not end in the conserved phenylalanine or tryptophan, so this is likely a read error. This rearrangement joins TRBV7-2 to TRBJ2-7; D call uncertain. The CDR3 loop spans 13 amino acids. Per germline, CDR1 SGHTA and CDR2 FQGNSA. V shed 6 bases and J shed 4 bases, with 13 bases lying between them. The DNA of the CDR3 is TGTGCCAGCAGAGACCTTACCTCATACGAGCAGTACCTC. Its protein is CASRDLTSYEQYL.

This clonotype was recorded many times. The chain uses TRBV10-2 and TRBJ2-7; maybe TRBD1 (5 bases). Germline assignment: CDR1 WSHSY and CDR2 SAAADI. Trimming took 10 bases from V and 4 from J, leaving 14 bases between them. This CDR3 spans 12 amino acids. As DNA, the CDR3 is TGCGCCACCCAAGGCAGGGTTTACGAGCAGTACTTC. This gives the protein CATQGRVYEQYF.